The clone carrying this T cell receptor beta chain was recorded only once. Treatment was busulfan-fludarabine conditioning, a marrow graft, and cyclophosphamide on days +3 and +4. The V segment lost 6 bases and the J segment 3 bases; nucleotides outside the gene matches: 10. CDR1 is MNHEY and CDR2 is SMNVEV in the germline V gene (reference sequence). The CDR3 spans 15 residues. This entry comes from a study of T cells after posttransplantation cyclophosphamide. TCRdb's copy holds only in-frame clones and misses some; the assay was immunoSEQ multiplex PCR. The repertoire includes 6,100 or so clones, almost 75% of them detected once, and around 22% sits in the top ten.

This rearrangement joins TRBV27 to TRBJ2-7; 8 bases are a match to TRBD1. This receptor was obtained from a male patient younger than 45 who received an allogeneic stem cell transplant from a related donor, was CMV-positive, and had acute GVHD only. Part of the T cells may come from the graft donor. Here the sequenced sample was PBMCs, taken approximately 1,400 days after allogeneic stem cell transplant with posttransplant cyclophosphamide. The CDR3 nucleotides are TGTGCCAGCAGCCCCCTTAAAACAGGGGGCTACGAGCAGTACTTC. Translated: CASSPLKTGGYEQYF.